This TCR beta chain was captured by sequencing in a study of CD8+ T cells in alopecia areata. Study-level information: Treated individuals took tofacitinib by mouth, 5 to 10 mg twice daily.

As for treatment: oral pan-JAK inhibitor, 5-10 mg twice daily. The CDR3 sequence is 14 residues long. CDR1 is SQVTM and CDR2 is ANQGSEA in the germline V gene. V lost 4 bases and J lost 5, with 16 bases in between. Investigators isolated RNA and reverse transcribed it into cDNA to act as the sequencing template. Libraries were prepared by immunoSEQ multiplex PCR; TCRdb keeps only in-frame clonotypes and omits some of them. The table lists about 160,000 clones, less than 80% of them singletons. The source material was CD4+ T cells sorted from blood, sampled at week 24, from a patient treated with tofacitinib. V and J are TRBV29-1 and TRBJ2-3, with D possibly TRBD2 on 6 matching bases. This clonotype originated in a human donor with alopecia areata. Written as DNA, the CDR3 is TGCAGCGTTGCCGGGACTCCACTTCTAGATACGCAGTATTTT. Protein product: CSVAGTPLLDTQYF.